This TCR beta chain is from a study of T cells in Graves' hyperthyroidism and ophthalmopathy. Overall study results and limits: Clonotypes that were expanded in thyroid above 0.001 mostly appeared in blood too.

Per the germline V gene, CDR1 is SGHRS and CDR2 is YFSETQ. V was pared by 4 bases and J by 0 bases, with 13 bases between. The length of the CDR3 is 15 residues. The CDR3 regions of TCR beta were amplified from RNA transcripts. TCR CDR3 underwent first-round RT-PCR with the HTBI primer set. TCRdb called the multiplex PCR reads again in MiXCR, with one record for every CDR3 protein. The data contain about 610,000 distinct CDR3 sequences, roughly 14% of them singletons. With respect to this clonotype: The antigen is unknown.

This TCR was recovered from a woman in her forties with Graves' ophthalmopathy. The J gene is TRBJ2-5, the V gene TRBV5-1; TRBD2 is a possible D gene (6 bases). Sequenced material: blood. DNA of the CDR3: TGCGCCAGCAGCGAAGAGGGAGGCCACCAAGAGACCCAGTACTTC. It is translated as CASSEEGGHQETQYF. Based on the CDR3 plus reference TRBV5-1 and TRBJ2-5, the full variable domain is KAGVTQTPRYLIKTRGQQVTLSCSPISGHRSVSWYQQTPGQGLQFLFEYFSETQRNKGNFPGRFSGRQFSNSRSEMNVSTLELGDSALYLCASSEEGGHQETQYFGPGTRLLVL.